This entry lists 19 T cell receptor beta chains sequenced from one sample in a study of blood T cell repertoires in COVID-19. Some clones are missing from TCRdb's copy, which holds only in-frame ones; the method was immunoSEQ multiplex PCR. This sample has 400,000 to 500,000 clones, with roughly 85% found just once. Sequenced sample: peripheral blood. The receptors derive from a woman in her 30s with active or convalescent COVID-19.

This chain uses TRBV7-2 with TRBJ1-3; maybe TRBD1 (5 bases). Germline CDR1 is SGHTA and CDR2 is FQGNSA. The ends were cut back, 0 bases at V and 13 bases at J, with 25 bases in the middle. This CDR3 is 17 amino acids long. The CDR3 DNA follows: TGTGCCAGCAGCTTAGCGGGGCGGGAGGCTCTGGAAACTTGGATATATTTT. Translating gives CASSLAGREALETWIYF.

The chain uses TRBV6-1 and TRBJ1-3; TRBD1 is a possible D gene (5 bases). The V and J ends lost 2 bases and 0 bases respectively, with 14 bases between them. Germline CDR1 MNHNS, CDR2 SASEGT. The CDR3 spans 17 residues. CDR3 sequence (DNA): TGTGCCAGCAGTGAAAATAATCGGGGGAGCTCTGGAAACACCATATATTTT. Protein: CASSENNRGSSGNTIYF.

This chain uses TRBV18 with TRBJ1-2; D not resolved. Germline V gene data show CDR1 as KGHSH and CDR2 as LQKENI. V lost 2 bases and J 6 bases, leaving 7 bases between the germline ends. This CDR3 spans 12 amino acids. This chain's CDR3 is CASSPGRDGYTF. Here the CDR3 DNA reads TGTGCCAGCTCACCAGGGAGGGATGGCTACACCTTC.

This chain joins TRBV7-2 and TRBJ2-1; TRBD2 matches 8 bases. V lost 9 bases and J lost 1; bases outside the gene matches: 11. CDR1 is SGHTA and CDR2 is FQGNSA in the germline V gene. This CDR3 comprises 16 residues. The chain's CDR3 is CARRGMVAGSYNEQFF. Here the CDR3 DNA reads TGTGCCAGAAGGGGAATGGTAGCGGGGTCCTACAATGAGCAGTTCTTC.

The chain recombines TRBV6-5 with TRBJ1-4; 7 positions match TRBD1. The CDR3 is 15 residues long. V was pared by 5 bases and J by 4 bases, with 7 bases of the junction left unmatched. The germline V gene encodes CDR1 MNHEY and CDR2 SVGAGI. The CDR3 spells CASSTTGLGNEKLFF. The CDR3 coding sequence is TGTGCCAGCAGTACGACAGGGCTGGGTAATGAAAAACTGTTTTTT.

The chain links TRBV29-1 to TRBJ2-3; 9 nucleotides match TRBD1. The CDR3 extends over 13 amino acids. The V and J ends lost 4 bases and 4 bases, in that order; junction bases with no gene match: 3. CDR1 is SQVTM and CDR2 is ANQGSEA in the germline V gene. CDR3 sequence: CSVGDRGSDTQYF. The CDR3 DNA reads as TGCAGCGTTGGCGACAGGGGGTCAGATACGCAGTATTTT.

V usage is TRBV25-1 and J usage is TRBJ2-7; no reliable D call. The V gene's germline CDR1 is MGHDK and CDR2 SYGVNS. V was clipped by 4 bases and J by 3 bases, with 4 bases between them. This CDR3 has 11 residues. As DNA, the CDR3 is TGTGCCAGCAGTGCTAACTACGAGCAGTACTTC. Its protein product is CASSANYEQYF.

The chain carries TRBV6-4 and TRBJ1-2; D might be TRBD1 (5 bases). Trimming cost V 5 bases and J 3 bases, with 13 bases left between them. Per the germline V gene, CDR1 is MRHNA and CDR2 is SNTAGT. This CDR3 has 14 amino acids. CDR3 residues: CASSPVMTDYGYTF. The CDR3 DNA reads TGTGCCAGCAGTCCCGTTATGACAGACTATGGCTACACCTTC.

The chain couples TRBV5-6 to TRBJ1-6; the D gene is possibly TRBD1 (6 bases). Germline V gives CDR1 SGHDT, CDR2 YYEEEE. Trimming left V 1 base short and J 10 bases short, with 12 bases between. The CDR3 spans 14 residues. CDR3 bases: TGTGCCAGCAGCTTGCGCAGGGGCGGGTCACCCCTCCACTTT. This encodes CASSLRRGGSPLHF. Supplemented by reference TRBV5-6 and TRBJ1-6, the full variable domain reads DAGVTQSPTHLIKTRGQQVTLRCSPKSGHDTVSWYQQALGQGPQFIFQYYEEEERQRGNFPDRFSGHQFPNYSSELNVNALLLGDSALYLCASSLRRGGSPLHFGNGTRLTVT.

The chain employs TRBV13 and TRBJ2-5; 13 bases line up with TRBD2. CDR3 length: 18 amino acids. The junction had 12 bases not matched to a gene; V was cut back by 3 bases and J by 5 bases. CDR1 PRHDT and CDR2 FYEKMQ come from the germline V gene (reference sequence). The CDR3 loop reads CASSFGTSGILPKETQYF. CDR3 in DNA: TGTGCCAGCAGCTTTGGGACTAGCGGGATTCTCCCTAAGGAGACCCAGTACTTC.

This chain links TRBV2 with TRBJ1-2, with D perhaps matching TRBD1 (5 bases). The CDR3 extends over 12 amino acids. Germline lookup yields CDR1 SNHLY and CDR2 FYNNEI. The CDR3, as DNA: TGTGTTCTAGACAGAGCTAACTATGGCTACACCTTC. This encodes CVLDRANYGYTF.

V usage is TRBV7-2 and J usage is TRBJ2-7; 9 nucleotides line up with TRBD2. This CDR3 is 14 amino acids long. Trimming removed 5 bases from V and 4 bases from J; junction bases left unmatched: 6. CDR1 and CDR2 (germline): SGHTA, FQGNSA. The CDR3 region is CASSQGLAWYEQYF. For the CDR3, the DNA is TGTGCCAGCAGCCAAGGACTAGCGTGGTACGAGCAGTACTTC.

The gene calls are TRBV7-9 and TRBJ1-4; 8 positions agree with TRBD1. The V gene end was trimmed by 6 bases and the J gene end by 8 bases; junction bases not matched to a gene: 8. CDR1 is SEHNR and CDR2 is FQNEAQ in the germline V gene (reference sequence). The CDR3 runs 14 residues. DNA of the CDR3: TGTGCCAGCAGGCGACAGGGGCAGGGAGAAAAACTGTTTTTT. Translation: CASRRQGQGEKLFF.

The chain combines TRBV5-1 with TRBJ2-1, with 9 positions matching TRBD2. V lost 4 bases and J lost 0; bases outside the gene matches: 5. This CDR3 is 16 amino acids long. Germline values: CDR1 SGHRS, CDR2 YFSETQ. The CDR3 loop is CASSILAGASYNEQFF. CDR3 DNA sequence: TGCGCCAGCAGCATCTTAGCGGGGGCCTCCTACAATGAGCAGTTCTTC.

This chain connects TRBV11-1 to TRBJ1-1; 7 bases are shared with TRBD1. The V gene's germline CDR1 is SGHAT and CDR2 FQDESV (reference sequence). The J segment lost 2 bases and the V segment lost 5 bases, leaving 2 bases of the junction unmatched. The CDR3 loop spans 13 amino acids. The CDR3: CASSTGENTEAFF. The DNA of the CDR3 is TGTGCCAGCAGCACAGGGGAAAACACTGAAGCTTTCTTT.

The chain links TRBV6-1 to TRBJ2-7; 9 bases map to TRBD2. Germline CDR1 MNHNS, CDR2 SASEGT. Unmatched junction bases numbered 7, after V lost 1 base and J lost 3 bases. There are 16 residues in the CDR3. CDR3 DNA sequence: TGTGCCAGCAGTGAAGACGGTAGCGGGGGTGGCTACGAGCAGTACTTC. It specifies CASSEDGSGGGYEQYF.

This rearrangement joins TRBV18 to TRBJ2-5; 8 nucleotides line up with TRBD1. V was clipped by 5 bases and J by 2 bases; unmatched bases: 4. This CDR3 contains 14 residues. CDR1 is KGHSH and CDR2 is LQKENI in the germline V gene. For the CDR3, the DNA is TGTGCCAGCTCAGTACAGGGGGGTCAAGAGACCCAGTACTTC. Its protein product is CASSVQGGQETQYF.

The J gene is TRBJ2-7, the V gene TRBV3-1 (or the pseudogene TRBV3-2), with TRBD2 matching 12 bases. Germline trimming cut 5 bases from V and 1 base from J; bases unmatched to any gene: 3. CDR3 length: 15 amino acids. Germline-derived CDR1 and CDR2 are LGHDT and YNNKEL (reference sequence). The CDR3 spells CASSEGLAGSYEQYF. The DNA for the CDR3 is TGTGCCAGCAGCGAAGGACTAGCGGGATCCTACGAGCAGTACTTC.

J is TRBJ1-3 and V is TRBV10-1; no clear D. Germline assignment: CDR1 WNHNN and CDR2 SYGVQD (reference sequence). V was shortened by 0 bases and J by 2 bases, with 8 bases between the two germline ends. The CDR3 is 15 amino acids. The CDR3 protein is CASSESGGTGNTIYF. The CDR3 DNA follows: TGCGCCAGCAGTGAGTCTGGAGGGACTGGAAACACCATATATTTT.